The present TCR beta chain was sequenced within a study of T cell responses to AZD1222 COVID-19 vaccine. Regarding the study as a whole: Just 5 to 7 people given AZD1222 tested seropositive at baseline. Spike-wide coverage was observed for vaccine-associated CD4 TCRs, with dominant responses at 160-218 and 743-854.

Notes on this clone: The target antigen is unknown.

Repertoires were generated with immunoSEQ multiplex PCR, while TCRdb's copy carries only in-frame clones and drops some. The sample carries 150,000 or so clones, 70% to 90% recorded once. The CDR3 runs 17 residues. The germline CDR1 and CDR2 sequences are MGHRA and YSYEKL. With 0 bases removed from V and 3 bases from J, the gap between germline ends came to 18 bases. Here the sequenced sample was peripheral blood, taken on day 0 of MenACWY control vaccination. This receptor was identified in an adult in good health. The J gene is TRBJ2-7, the V gene TRBV4-1; D gene unclear. This chain's CDR3 is CASSQESPGGAIYEQYF. The CDR3 coding sequence is TGCGCCAGCAGCCAAGAAAGCCCCGGCGGCGCGATCTACGAGCAGTACTTC.